These 23 T cell receptor beta chains share one sample of origin, sequenced in a study of graft-versus-host responses after intestinal transplantation. The method was immunoSEQ multiplex PCR; TCRdb's version includes in-frame clones alone and lacks a portion of them. The sample holds over 80,000 clones, 85% to 95% seen once. No antigen has been assigned to these receptors. The sample was unstimulated CD8+ T cells sorted from spleen or lymph node cells, taken before transplant. Receptors were obtained from a human donor who was the organ donor for an intestinal transplant.

This clone was recorded only once. The genes are TRBV5-8 and TRBJ2-3; 7 bases fit TRBD2. V shed 2 bases, J shed 6 bases, and the junction held 9 bases outside the gene matches. The germline V gene encodes CDR1 SGHTS and CDR2 YDEGEE. The CDR3 spans 15 residues. The DNA of the CDR3 is TGTGCCAGCAGCTTCCGGGAGGCCGGTGTTGATACGCAGTATTTT. Amino acids: CASSFREAGVDTQYF.

V gene TRBV2 combines with J gene TRBJ1-1; a weak D match, TRBD1 (5 bases). Per germline, CDR1 SNHLY and CDR2 FYNNEI. The length of the CDR3 is 15 residues. V was clipped by 3 bases and J by 7 bases, with 18 bases between them. CDR3 in DNA: TGTGCCAGCAGTGAGAACTCAGGGATTGGTAGTGAAGCTTTCTTT. Its protein product is CASSENSGIGSEAFF.

The chain couples TRBV7-9 to TRBJ2-1; D possibly corresponds to TRBD1 (6 bases). The germline gives CDR1 SEHNR, CDR2 FQNEAQ (reference sequence). V was cut by 5 bases and J by 8 bases, with 10 bases left in between. CDR3 length equals 12 residues. CDR3 sequence (DNA): TGTGCCAGCAGCACAGGGCGCGATGAGCAGTTCTTC. Translated, it gives CASSTGRDEQFF.

This chain joins TRBV2 and TRBJ2-1; 7 bases map to TRBD2. The CDR3 runs to 11 residues. Germline V lookup: CDR1 SNHLY, CDR2 FYNNEI. V lost 9 bases, J lost 7 bases, and 3 bases stayed unmatched. The CDR3 nucleotides are TGTGCCAGTAGGACTAGAAATGAGCAGTTCTTC. It specifies CASRTRNEQFF.

V is TRBV7-3 and J is TRBJ2-3, with TRBD1 matching over 8 bases. This CDR3 is built from 16 residues. Trimming removed 5 bases from V and 3 bases from J; junction bases left unmatched: 10. The V gene's germline CDR1 is SGHTA and CDR2 FQGTGA. The CDR3 DNA sequence: TGTGCCAGCAGCGCACCCCAGGGGGCGCTGACAGATACGCAGTATTTT. Translated, it gives CASSAPQGALTDTQYF.

The chain couples TRBV9 to TRBJ2-1, with 9 bases that match TRBD2. The CDR3 is 15 amino acids. Trimming cost V 2 bases and J 5 bases; bases outside gene matches: 5. Germline values: CDR1 SGDLS, CDR2 YYNGEE. The CDR3 spells CASSVTLAGDNEQFF. The CDR3 nucleotides are TGTGCCAGCAGCGTCACATTAGCGGGAGACAATGAGCAGTTCTTC. Complete variable domain (other parts from reference TRBV9 and TRBJ2-1): DSGVTQTPKHLITATGQRVTLRCSPRSGDLSVYWYQQSLDQGLQFLIQYYNGEERAKGNILERFSAQQFPDLHSELNLSSLELGDSALYFCASSVTLAGDNEQFFGPGTRLTVL.

This chain connects TRBV5-4 to TRBJ1-1; D remains ambiguous. Germline values: CDR1 SGHNT, CDR2 YYREEE (reference sequence). Trimming took 5 bases from V and 1 from J, leaving 9 bases between them. The CDR3 sequence is 13 residues long. CDR3 nucleotide sequence: TGTGCCAGCAGGCCGGGGAAGAACACTGAAGCTTTCTTT. As protein: CASRPGKNTEAFF.

This chain connects TRBV19 to TRBJ2-3; TRBD2 matches at 7 bases. CDR1 and CDR2 from the germline V gene are LNHDA and SQIVND (reference sequence). Losses at the gene ends were 2 bases for V and 4 bases for J; bases not matched to a gene: 12. This CDR3 is 17 amino acids long. The CDR3 bases are TGTGCCAGTAGTATAATCCTCGCTAGCGGTGGCCCAGATACGCAGTATTTT. Protein: CASSIILASGGPDTQYF. Combining the CDR3 with reference TRBV19 and TRBJ2-3 gives the whole variable domain DGGITQSPKYLFRKEGQNVTLSCEQNLNHDAMYWYRQDPGQGLRLIYYSQIVNDFQKGDIAEGYSVSREKKESFPLTVTSAQKNPTAFYLCASSIILASGGPDTQYFGPGTRLTVL.

This chain links TRBV6-5 with TRBJ2-1, with D possibly TRBD2 on 5 matching bases. Trimming left V 2 bases short and J 0 bases short, with 11 bases between. The CDR3 totals 16 residues. CDR1 is MNHEY, CDR2 SVGAGI, per germline. CDR3 DNA: TGTGCCAGCAGTTACATCCCGGGGAACTCCTACAATGAGCAGTTCTTC. Residues: CASSYIPGNSYNEQFF.

J is TRBJ1-2 and V is TRBV25-1, with 7 bases matching TRBD1. CDR1 is MGHDK and CDR2 is SYGVNS in the germline V gene. The CDR3 extends over 13 amino acids. V gave up 5 bases and J gave up 5 bases; unmatched junction bases: 5. CDR3 amino acids: CASSTQTGYGYTF. CDR3 bases: TGTGCCAGCAGTACACAGACAGGGTATGGCTACACCTTC.

This rearrangement joins TRBV5-4 to TRBJ2-3; D remains unclear. The V gene's germline CDR1 is SGHNT and CDR2 YYREEE (reference sequence). CDR3 size: 13 residues. The V and J ends lost 7 bases and 3 bases respectively, with 12 bases between them. CDR3 region: CASFRELTDTQYF. The CDR3 DNA reads as TGTGCCAGCTTTCGAGAATTGACAGATACGCAGTATTTT.

This clone was observed a handful of times. J is TRBJ1-1 and V is TRBV19; TRBD1 matches 9 bases. The CDR3 has 15 amino acids. From germline, CDR1 is LNHDA and CDR2 SQIVND (reference sequence). V trimming: 3 bases; J trimming: 2 bases; junction bases outside the gene matches: 4. The CDR3 reads CASSILDRGNTEAFF. The CDR3 DNA reads as TGTGCCAGTAGTATCCTGGACAGGGGCAACACTGAAGCTTTCTTT.

The rearrangement links TRBV19 to TRBJ1-1; 9 bases match TRBD1. The CDR3 contains 16 residues. With V trimmed by 0 bases and J by 5 bases, 7 bases remained unmatched. Germline V CDR1 and CDR2: LNHDA, SQIVND (reference sequence). The DNA of the CDR3 is TGTGCCAGTAGTATAGATTTTCGGACAGGGGCAACTGAAGCTTTCTTT. Protein product: CASSIDFRTGATEAFF. Combining the CDR3 with reference TRBV19 and TRBJ1-1 gives the whole variable domain DGGITQSPKYLFRKEGQNVTLSCEQNLNHDAMYWYRQDPGQGLRLIYYSQIVNDFQKGDIAEGYSVSREKKESFPLTVTSAQKNPTAFYLCASSIDFRTGATEAFFGQGTRLTVV.

DNA of the CDR3: TGTGCCAGCAGAATGGCAGGGTTAGGTGGCTACACCTTC. It yields the protein CASRMAGLGGYTF. The chain employs TRBV27 and TRBJ1-2; possibly TRBD1 for D (5 bases). V lost 6 bases and J 7 bases, leaving 15 bases between the germline ends. CDR1 is MNHEY, CDR2 SMNVEV, per germline (reference sequence). This CDR3 has 13 residues.

A single count supports this clone. V is TRBV7-8 and J is TRBJ1-4, with 7 bases matching TRBD1. With 5 bases clipped from V and 4 bases from J, the junction kept 10 bases outside the gene matches. Germline V lookup: CDR1 SGHVS, CDR2 FQNEAQ. The CDR3 spans 16 residues. In nucleotides, the CDR3 is TGTGCCAGCAGCCCATCACCGGGACAGAATAATGAAAAACTGTTTTTT. Its protein product is CASSPSPGQNNEKLFF.

The count of this clone is one. CDR3 in amino acids: CATSGPTGPWDEQFF. CDR3 DNA: TGTGCCACCAGCGGTCCTACAGGGCCATGGGATGAGCAGTTCTTC. The chain combines TRBV15 with TRBJ2-1; maybe TRBD1 (6 bases). The CDR3 consists of 15 residues. Trimming took off 5 bases at V and 8 bases at J, with 19 bases between the two ends. The germline CDR1 and CDR2 sequences are LNHNV and YYDKDF (reference sequence).

The J gene is TRBJ1-5, the V gene TRBV21-1. TRBV21-1 is classified as a pseudogene. The CDR3 is 15 amino acids. CDR3 bases: TGTGCCAGCAGAAATAGAGGGAATAGCAATCAGCCCCAGCATTTT. As protein: CASRNRGNSNQPQHF.

The table lists this clone with a few counts. The rearrangement uses TRBV29-1 and TRBJ1-2; no clear D. V lost 6 bases and J lost 8, with 13 bases in between. The CDR3 extends over 11 amino acids. Looked up from germline, CDR1 is SQVTM and CDR2 is ANQGSEA. CDR3 sequence: CSVPFSGGYTF. CDR3 coding DNA: TGCAGCGTCCCGTTTTCGGGGGGCTACACCTTC.

V and J are TRBV4-2 and TRBJ2-7, with D possibly matching TRBD2 (6 bases). V shed 4 bases and J shed 1 base, with 11 bases lying between them. The CDR3 is 14 amino acids. Germline assignment: CDR1 LGHNA and CDR2 YNFKEQ. CDR3: CASSLTGVSYEQYF. CDR3 DNA sequence: TGTGCCAGCAGCCTGACGGGGGTATCCTACGAGCAGTACTTC.

V is TRBV28 and J is TRBJ1-4, with TRBD1 identical over 7 bases. CDR1 and CDR2 (germline): MDHEN, SYDVKM. The junction had 21 bases not matched to a gene; V was cut back by 4 bases and J by 4 bases. This CDR3 contains 20 residues. For the CDR3, the DNA is TGTGCCAGCAGTTCCATACCCGGGACAGAGGACGCTCACCATAATGAAAAACTGTTTTTT. The encoded protein is CASSSIPGTEDAHHNEKLFF.

The gene calls are TRBV7-6 and TRBJ2-1; the D gene is possibly TRBD1 (5 bases). In germline, CDR1 is SGHVS, CDR2 FNYEAQ. The CDR3 has 15 amino acids. V gave up 1 base and J gave up 5 bases, with 12 bases separating them. CDR3: CASSLGQGSDNEQFF. The CDR3 DNA is TGTGCCAGCAGCTTAGGTCAGGGTTCTGACAATGAGCAGTTCTTC.

The rearrangement joins TRBV2 to TRBJ2-7; a weak D match, TRBD1 (6 bases). This CDR3 is built from 15 residues. Trimming shortened V by 1 base and J by 2 bases, and 12 bases separated the two germline ends. Looked up from germline, CDR1 is SNHLY and CDR2 is FYNNEI. CDR3 in amino acids: CASSEEQGGAYEQYF. For the CDR3, the DNA is TGTGCCAGCAGTGAAGAACAGGGTGGGGCCTACGAGCAGTACTTC.

This clone was counted a single time. V is TRBV9 and J is TRBJ2-7; 7 positions match TRBD1. V dropped 4 bases and J dropped 0; count of bases not matched to a gene: 10. The V gene's germline CDR1 is SGDLS and CDR2 YYNGEE. The CDR3 has 16 amino acids. CDR3 sequence (DNA): TGTGCCAGCAGCCCTGGATCGTACAGGGGCTCCTACGAGCAGTACTTC. Its protein is CASSPGSYRGSYEQYF.